These 20 T cell receptor beta chains came from one sample sequenced in a study of T cell responses to AZD1222 COVID-19 vaccine. Generated by immunoSEQ multiplex PCR, the TCRdb table keeps only in-frame clones and is missing some. Of 150,000 or so clones listed, roughly nine tenths were seen once; the top ten hold over 15%. Sequencing used peripheral blood, obtained on day 0 of AZD1222 vaccination. The receptors stem from an adult in good health.

The V gene is TRBV20-1, the J gene TRBJ1-5, with 7 positions matching TRBD1. The ends lost 3 bases at V and 7 bases at J; junction bases unmatched: 15. The CDR3 length is 16 residues. Per germline, CDR1 DFQATT and CDR2 SNEGSKA (reference sequence). Here the CDR3 DNA reads TGCAGTGCTAGTTTCGTGACAGGGTCTTCCGGACAGCCCCAGCATTTT. Translating gives CSASFVTGSSGQPQHF.

This clone was observed a few times. J is TRBJ2-5 and V is TRBV10-1; possible D gene TRBD2, 5 bases. Germline loops: CDR1 WNHNN, CDR2 SYGVQD (reference sequence). The CDR3 covers 14 residues. V lost 3 bases, J lost 7 bases, and 15 bases lay in between. CDR3 protein: CASSEVGLLGTQYF. The CDR3 DNA follows: TGCGCCAGCAGTGAAGTAGGACTGTTAGGGACCCAGTACTTC.

J is TRBJ1-6 and V is TRBV18; D ambiguous. CDR1 is KGHSH, CDR2 LQKENI, per germline. This CDR3 spans 16 amino acids. The ends were cut back, 2 bases at V and 6 bases at J, with 14 bases in the middle. The CDR3 here is CASSPSEGLGNSPLHF. The CDR3 DNA is TGTGCCAGCTCACCATCTGAAGGTTTGGGTAATTCACCCCTCCACTTT.

V gene TRBV7-2 combines with J gene TRBJ2-2; the D gene is possibly TRBD2 (5 bases). The germline V gene encodes CDR1 SGHTA and CDR2 FQGNSA. Trimming removed 3 bases from V and 1 base from J, with 9 bases in between. This CDR3 is 15 amino acids long. In DNA form, the CDR3 reads TGTGCCAGCAGCTTTTCTCGGGGGAACACCGGGGAGCTGTTTTTT. This gives the protein CASSFSRGNTGELFF.

The genes are TRBV11-3 and TRBJ2-1; 14 bases align to TRBD2. V lost 6 bases to trimming and J lost 0 bases; unmatched junction nucleotides: 1. The length of the CDR3 is 16 residues. The germline V gene has CDR1 SGHNT and CDR2 YENEEA. CDR3 sequence reads: CASRGTSGSSYNEQFF. In nucleotides, the CDR3 is TGTGCCAGCAGGGGGACTAGCGGGAGCTCCTACAATGAGCAGTTCTTC.

The V call is TRBV30, the J call TRBJ2-1; 12 bases fit TRBD2. Germline CDR1 is GTSNPN and CDR2 is SVGIG (reference sequence). CDR3 length: 19 amino acids. With 0 bases clipped from V and 3 bases from J, the junction kept 12 bases outside the gene matches. CDR3: CAWSVPVTSGRTRYNEQFF. DNA for the CDR3: TGTGCCTGGAGTGTACCCGTGACTAGCGGGAGAACCCGCTACAATGAGCAGTTCTTC.

This chain connects TRBV3-1 (or the pseudogene TRBV3-2) to TRBJ2-7, with D hard to call. V was trimmed by 1 base and J by 6 bases, leaving 10 bases between them. The CDR3 consists of 13 residues. Germline loops: CDR1 LGHDT, CDR2 YNNKEL (reference sequence). The CDR3 sequence is CASSQGIRSEQYF. The CDR3, as DNA: TGTGCCAGCAGCCAAGGTATCAGGAGCGAGCAGTACTTC.

The chain couples TRBV2 to TRBJ1-1, with 9 bases fitting TRBD1. The CDR3 loop spans 12 amino acids. Germline V lookup: CDR1 SNHLY, CDR2 FYNNEI. V trimming: 6 bases; J trimming: 14 bases; junction bases outside the gene matches: 10. CDR3 sequence: CASRGDRERSFF. CDR3 DNA sequence: TGTGCCAGCAGGGGGGACAGGGAAAGGTCGTTCTTT.

This clone was seen a few times. The J gene is TRBJ2-5, the V gene TRBV28; 12 bases map to TRBD2. Germline loops: CDR1 MDHEN, CDR2 SYDVKM. CDR3 length: 15 residues. V was pared by 3 bases and J by 2 bases, with 1 base of the junction left unmatched. DNA for the CDR3: TGTGCCAGCAGTTTCCTAGCGGGGGGGCAAGAGACCCAGTACTTC. This translates into CASSFLAGGQETQYF.

V is TRBV6-5 and J is TRBJ1-2; maybe TRBD1 (6 bases). With 7 bases removed from V and 8 bases from J, the gap between germline ends came to 20 bases. The CDR3 loop spans 14 amino acids. The germline gives CDR1 MNHEY, CDR2 SVGAGI. The CDR3 nucleotides read TGTGCCAGCACCGAACAGGGATCTGCGGGGGGCTACACCTTC. This gives the protein CASTEQGSAGGYTF.

This rearrangement joins TRBV6-5 to TRBJ2-7, with a weak D call TRBD1 (5 bases). CDR1 is MNHEY and CDR2 is SVGAGI in the germline V gene. The CDR3 loop spans 11 amino acids. V lost 7 bases and J lost 5, with 9 bases in between. CDR3: CASNKGNEQYF. DNA for the CDR3: TGTGCCAGCAACAAGGGGAACGAGCAGTACTTC.

This clone was seen only once. The genes are TRBV7-9 and TRBJ2-5, with TRBD2 matching over 11 bases. Germline CDR1 is SEHNR and CDR2 is FQNEAQ (reference sequence). The CDR3 covers 15 residues. V lost 5 bases and J lost 2; bases outside the gene matches: 4. In nucleotides, the CDR3 is TGTGCCAGCAGCCTGTTAGCGGGAGGGCAAGAGACCCAGTACTTC. Amino acids: CASSLLAGGQETQYF.

The chain couples TRBV9 to TRBJ1-1; the D is unclear. Germline lookup yields CDR1 SGDLS and CDR2 YYNGEE. CDR3 length: 13 amino acids. V was cut by 8 bases and J by 5 bases, with 16 bases left in between. The CDR3 sequence is CASSGPWATEAFF. In DNA, the CDR3 is TGTGCCAGTTCGGGCCCCTGGGCGACTGAAGCTTTCTTT. The variable domain in full, completed from reference TRBV9 and TRBJ1-1, reads DSGVTQTPKHLITATGQRVTLRCSPRSGDLSVYWYQQSLDQGLQFLIQYYNGEERAKGNILERFSAQQFPDLHSELNLSSLELGDSALYFCASSGPWATEAFFGQGTRLTVV.

The chain carries TRBV2 and TRBJ2-7, with a weak D call TRBD1 (7 bases). The ends were cut back, 3 bases at V and 1 base at J, with 13 bases in the middle. This CDR3 is 15 amino acids long. Germline V gene data show CDR1 as SNHLY and CDR2 as FYNNEI. Here the CDR3 DNA reads TGTGCCAGCAGTGAGCTGGCAGGGGGGTCCTACGAGCAGTACTTC. Protein sequence: CASSELAGGSYEQYF.

CDR3 sequence (DNA): TGTGCCAGCAGACGGGGGTCTAATGAAAAACTGTTTTTT. Encoded protein: CASRRGSNEKLFF. The J gene is TRBJ1-4, the V gene TRBV6-5; D may be TRBD1 (5 bases). Germline V gives CDR1 MNHEY, CDR2 SVGAGI. V was cut by 6 bases and J by 3 bases, with 8 bases left in between. This CDR3 spans 13 amino acids.

The rearrangement uses TRBV19 and TRBJ1-6, with a possible D match to TRBD1 (5 bases). This CDR3 region has 15 residues. Germline CDR1 and CDR2: LNHDA and SQIVND (reference sequence). With 7 bases removed from V and 1 base from J, the gap between germline ends came to 11 bases. CDR3 loop: CASTIGTSYNSPLHF. In DNA form, the CDR3 reads TGTGCCAGTACCATAGGGACTTCCTATAATTCACCCCTCCACTTT.

This chain joins TRBV10-1 and TRBJ2-7; 8 bases match TRBD2. With 5 bases clipped from V and 3 bases from J, the junction kept 6 bases outside the gene matches. This CDR3 contains 14 residues. CDR1 and CDR2 from the germline V gene are WNHNN and SYGVQD (reference sequence). This CDR3 reads CASSPAGTSYEQYF. CDR3 in DNA: TGCGCCAGCAGTCCCGCCGGGACTAGCTACGAGCAGTACTTC.

V is TRBV7-2 and J is TRBJ2-1, with a tentative D call TRBD2 (7 bases). Trimming took off 5 bases at V and 4 bases at J, with 24 bases between the two ends. Germline lookup yields CDR1 SGHTA and CDR2 FQGNSA. The CDR3 length is 18 residues. The CDR3 reads CASSRDNGGGGRYNEQFF. As DNA, the CDR3 is TGTGCCAGCAGCCGTGATAATGGGGGCGGGGGCCGGTACAATGAGCAGTTCTTC.

J is TRBJ2-3 and V is TRBV5-1; the D is unclear. The CDR3 sequence is 14 residues long. Germline loops: CDR1 SGHRS, CDR2 YFSETQ. V was pared by 0 bases and J by 2 bases, with 7 bases between. The CDR3: CASSLVVNTDTQYF. CDR3 coding DNA: TGCGCCAGCAGCTTGGTAGTCAACACAGATACGCAGTATTTT.

The chain joins TRBV30 to TRBJ2-2; D might be TRBD2 (5 bases). The CDR3 length is 14 residues. The germline CDR1 and CDR2 sequences are GTSNPN and SVGIG (reference sequence). Trimming left V 1 base short and J 4 bases short, with 10 bases between. The CDR3: CAWSAGLITGELFF. In nucleotides, the CDR3 is TGTGCCTGGAGTGCAGGACTTATCACCGGGGAGCTGTTTTTT.